The 27 T cell receptor beta chains below come from one sample, sequenced in a study of tumor and adjacent non-tumor tissue in lung cancer. Three rounds of nested PCR, following a modified ARM-PCR protocol, produced the TCRbeta library. TCRdb called the multiplex PCR reads again in MiXCR, with one record for every CDR3 protein. The sample records roughly 69,000 distinct CDR3 sequences, around three quarters being singletons. This sample's RNA came from whole unsorted tissue. The normal lung tissue was taken more than 3 cm from the tumor edge. Sequencing used distant non-tumor lung tissue. These TCRs come from a man in his sixties with non-small cell lung cancer.

This clonotype came up a few times. The chain has TRBV19 and TRBJ1-5; TRBD1 matches 9 bases. The CDR3 sequence is 15 residues long. The germline gives CDR1 LNHDA, CDR2 SQIVND (reference sequence). V lost 3 bases, J lost 4 bases, and 4 bases stayed unmatched. The CDR3 sequence: CASSMTGGLNQPQHF. CDR3 nucleotide sequence: TGTGCCAGTAGTATGACAGGGGGTTTGAATCAGCCCCAGCATTTT. The entire variable domain, with the rest obtained from reference TRBV19 and TRBJ1-5, is as follows: DGGITQSPKYLFRKEGQNVTLSCEQNLNHDAMYWYRQDPGQGLRLIYYSQIVNDFQKGDIAEGYSVSREKKESFPLTVTSAQKNPTAFYLCASSMTGGLNQPQHFGDGTRLSIL.

The table lists this clonotype with a few counts. One end of the junction fails to match germline, which may point to a read error. This chain connects TRBV6-2 or TRBV6-3 to TRBJ2-7; TRBD2 is a possible D gene (5 bases). The CDR3 runs 15 residues. CDR1 and CDR2 from the germline V gene are MNHEY and SVGEGT. The CDR3 DNA reads TGTGTCAGCAGTTTCCGGGGTTCCAGCTCCTACGAGCAGTACTTC. Translating gives CVSSFRGSSSYEQYF.

There are many counts of this clonotype. This chain links TRBV28 with TRBJ2-3, with D possibly matching TRBD2 (5 bases). The CDR3 covers 15 residues. Germline V gives CDR1 MDHEN, CDR2 SYDVKM. V lost 2 bases, J lost 2 bases, and 11 bases lay in between. Here the CDR3 DNA reads TGTGCCAGCAGTTTACCTAGCCAACTCACAGATACGCAGTATTTT. The encoded protein is CASSLPSQLTDTQYF.

This sequence joins TRBV20-1 and TRBJ2-3; 8 bases line up with TRBD2. Germline assignment: CDR1 DFQATT and CDR2 SNEGSKA (reference sequence). The CDR3 spans 16 residues. Germline trimming cut 6 bases from V and 6 bases from J; bases unmatched to any gene: 17. CDR3 loop: CSAQGVSGKAADTQYF. CDR3 coding DNA: TGCAGTGCCCAAGGGGTTAGCGGGAAGGCCGCGGATACGCAGTATTTT.

To note about this clonotype: One end of the junction varies from germline; a read error may be responsible. V usage is TRBV29-1 and J usage is TRBJ2-2; D is tentatively TRBD1 or TRBD2 (6 bases each). Germline V gene lookup returns CDR1 SQVTM and CDR2 ANQGSEA. The CDR3 is 14 residues long. The CDR3 coding sequence is TGCGGCGCCTACCCCAGGATCGGGGGCGGGGAGCAGTTTTTT. Protein product: CGAYPRIGGGEQFF.

Note on this clonotype: A junction boundary mismatches the germline segment, possibly from a read error. This chain connects TRBV4-1 to TRBJ2-3; a possible D gene is TRBD1 (5 bases). CDR3 length: 17 residues. Germline V gene data show CDR1 as MGHRA and CDR2 as YSYEKL. The CDR3 loop is CASSQDTCQDITDTQYF. Here the CDR3 DNA reads TGCGCCAGCAGCCAGGATACGTGCCAGGACATCACAGATACGCAGTACTTT.

This clonotype was detected many times. This chain links TRBV5-5 with TRBJ2-1; 7 nucleotides match TRBD2. Germline CDR1 and CDR2: SGHKS and YYEKEE (reference sequence). CDR3 size: 14 residues. Germline trimming cut 3 bases from V and 7 bases from J; bases unmatched to any gene: 7. The CDR3 spells CASSSSGEGNEQFF. CDR3 in DNA: TGTGCCAGCAGCTCTTCGGGGGAGGGAAATGAGCAGTTCTTC. Based on the CDR3 plus reference TRBV5-5 and TRBJ2-1, the full variable domain is DAGVTQSPTHLIKTRGQQVTLRCSPISGHKSVSWYQQVLGQGPQFIFQYYEKEERGRGNFPDRFSARQFPNYSSELNVNALLLGDSALYLCASSSSGEGNEQFFGPGTRLTVL.

The chain links TRBV4-2 to TRBJ2-7; D may be TRBD1 or TRBD2 (5 bases each). The V end lost 9 bases, the J end lost 7 bases, and 22 bases lay between the germline ends. From germline, CDR1 is LGHNA and CDR2 YNFKEQ. The CDR3 totals 14 residues. CDR3 in amino acids: CASSYQGGRKEQYF. The DNA for the CDR3 is TGTGCCAGTAGCTACCAGGGTGGGAGAAAGGAGCAGTACTTC.

This clonotype was picked up a small number of times. This sequence may be a read error, since a much larger clone differs from it by one base. The chain has TRBV6-6 and TRBJ1-1, with unresolved D. CDR3 length: 14 amino acids. The V gene's germline CDR1 is MNHNY and CDR2 SVGAGI (reference sequence). CDR3 DNA: TGTGCCAGCAGCCGCGGGTCTCTGGGCACTGAAACTTTCTTT. Protein sequence: CASSRGSLGTETFF.

This clonotype occurred a few times. One end of the junction varies from germline; a read error may be responsible. The chain links TRBV28 to TRBJ2-7, with TRBD2 as a possible D gene (6 bases). The CDR3 totals 14 residues. Looked up from germline, CDR1 is MDHEN and CDR2 is SYDVKM. The CDR3 DNA reads as TGTGCCAGCAGCCCACGCAGGGAGGCCTACGAGCAGTATTTC. Translated, it gives CASSPRREAYEQYF.

Comment on this clonotype: One end of the junction does not line up with germline, which may come from a read error. The genes are TRBV28 and TRBJ2-6; D is undetermined. The CDR3 covers 13 residues. Germline V gene data show CDR1 as MDHEN and CDR2 as SYDVKM. CDR3 region: CAGKLSGVNVLTF. Written as DNA, the CDR3 is TGTGCCGGCAAACTCTCTGGGGTCAACGTCCTGACTTTC.

Concerning this clonotype itself: Given the absence of the conserved phenylalanine or tryptophan at the CDR3 end, a read error is likely. V is TRBV4-1 and J is TRBJ2-5; a possible D gene is TRBD1 (5 bases). With 0 bases removed from V and 5 bases from J, the gap between germline ends came to 16 bases. Germline loops: CDR1 MGHRA, CDR2 YSYEKL. The CDR3 extends over 16 amino acids. Here the CDR3 reads CASSQEGLWGAETQYI. CDR3 nucleotides: TGCGCCAGCAGCCAAGAAGGTTTATGGGGCGCGGAGACCCAGTACATC.

This clonotype was counted at least ten times. Without the conserved terminal phenylalanine or tryptophan, this CDR3 likely stems from a read error. V gene TRBV12-3 or TRBV12-4 combines with J gene TRBJ1-2; 9 nucleotides align to TRBD1. V shed 3 bases, J shed 8 bases, and the junction held 4 bases outside the gene matches. This CDR3 has 13 amino acids. The CDR3 bases are TGTGCCAGCAGTTTTGGGACAGGGAGCGGCTACACCCTC. Translation: CASSFGTGSGYTL.

This clonotype occurred many times. This rearrangement joins TRBV5-1 to TRBJ2-5; a possible D gene is TRBD1 (6 bases). V dropped 0 bases and J dropped 0 bases, with 12 bases sitting between them. From germline, CDR1 is SGHRS and CDR2 YFSETQ. The CDR3 spans 16 residues. CDR3 protein: CASSLGPAGDQETQYF. CDR3 sequence (DNA): TGCGCCAGCAGCTTGGGACCGGCAGGGGACCAAGAGACCCAGTACTTC.

This clonotype was found a few times. V usage is TRBV15 and J usage is TRBJ2-1; 9 bases line up with TRBD2. This CDR3 contains 16 residues. CDR1 LNHNV and CDR2 YYDKDF come from the germline V gene (reference sequence). The V and J ends lost 3 bases and 4 bases, in that order; junction bases with no gene match: 7. Here the CDR3 DNA reads TGTGCCACCAGCAGCTTGAGCGGGAGGACGTACAATGAGCAGTTCTTC. Translation gives CATSSLSGRTYNEQFF.

This sequence joins TRBV6-1 and TRBJ2-3; tentative D call: TRBD2 (6 bases). CDR3 size: 15 residues. The germline V gene has CDR1 MNHNS and CDR2 SASEGT. With 8 bases removed from V and 4 bases from J, the gap between germline ends came to 19 bases. CDR3 DNA: TGTGCCAGCGGACCTTCGGGCAGGAGGGCAGATACGCAGTATTTT. It yields the protein CASGPSGRRADTQYF.

A note on this clonotype: This may arise from a read error, as a much more abundant clone is one base away. V and J are TRBV28 and TRBJ1-1, with D unclear. V was trimmed by 2 bases and J by 6 bases, leaving 4 bases between them. CDR3 length equals 11 residues. Germline-derived CDR1 and CDR2 are MDHEN and SYDVKM. The CDR3 here is CASSLRSEAFF. The CDR3 coding sequence is TGTGCCAGCAGTTTACGATCTGAAGCTTTCTTT.

A word on this clonotype: A much larger clone sits a single nucleotide away, making a read error possible. The CDR3, as DNA: TGCAGTGCTAGAGATTTCCCAGGGGGGCATCAGCCCCAGCATTTT. Residues: CSARDFPGGHQPQHF. The V call is TRBV20-1, the J call TRBJ1-5, with 7 bases that match TRBD1. Germline V gives CDR1 DFQATT, CDR2 SNEGSKA (reference sequence). Trimming at V came to 0 bases and at J to 5 bases, leaving 7 bases not matched to a gene. This CDR3 is built from 15 residues.

This sequence joins TRBV29-1 and TRBJ1-2; TRBD1 matches 10 bases. This CDR3 contains 16 residues. The germline gives CDR1 SQVTM, CDR2 ANQGSEA. Here the CDR3 reads CRVVPGQGPRIYGYTF. The CDR3 DNA follows: TGCAGGGTGGTCCCGGGACAGGGGCCGCGTATCTATGGCTACACCTTC.

As for this clonotype: The junction departs from germline at one end; a sequencing error may be responsible. This CDR3 reads CASSLGSGSNQPQHF. The CDR3 nucleotides are TGTGCTAGCAGCTTGGGCAGTGGGTCCAATCAGCCCCAGCATTTT. The V and J genes are TRBV13 and TRBJ1-5, with D unclear. CDR3 size: 15 residues. Germline values: CDR1 PRHDT, CDR2 FYEKMQ (reference sequence). Full variable domain (missing parts from reference TRBV13 and TRBJ1-5): AAGVIQSPRHLIKEKRETATLKCYPIPRHDTVYWYQQGPGQDPQFLISFYEKMQSDKGSIPDRFSAQQFSDYHSELNMSSLELGDSALYFCASSLGSGSNQPQHFGDGTRLSIL.

As to this clonotype: One end of the junction does not line up with germline, which may come from a read error. The chain links TRBV6-1 to TRBJ2-5; a weak D match, TRBD1 (5 bases). The germline CDR1 and CDR2 sequences are MNHNS and SASEGT. The CDR3 loop spans 14 amino acids. In DNA form, the CDR3 reads TGTGCCAACAGTGTCGCTAGGGGCAGGGAGACCCAGTACTTC. It translates to CANSVARGRETQYF.

About this clonotype: The junction departs from germline at one end; a sequencing error may be responsible. The chain combines TRBV12-3 or TRBV12-4 with TRBJ2-1; D ambiguous. The CDR3 runs 15 residues. The CDR3 region has the DNA TGTGTCAGCAGTTTCCCTCAGCGAGACAACAATGAGCAGTTCTTT. Translation gives CVSSFPQRDNNEQFF.

Concerning this clonotype itself: A single base separates this from a much larger clone, so it may be a read error. V usage is TRBV5-4 and J usage is TRBJ2-5, with 11 bases lining up with TRBD1. V lost 0 bases and J lost 5; bases outside the gene matches: 3. Per the germline V gene, CDR1 is SGHNT and CDR2 is YYREEE (reference sequence). This CDR3 region has 15 residues. The CDR3 sequence is CASSLEDRGRETQYF. The DNA for the CDR3 is TGTGCCAGCAGCTTGGAGGACAGGGGGCGGGAGACCCAGTACTTC.

This clonotype showed up just once. The germline gene is not matched at one end of the junction; a read error may be the cause. This chain joins TRBV14 and TRBJ2-1, with TRBD2 identical over 8 bases. Germline V lookup: CDR1 SGHDN, CDR2 FVKESK. The CDR3 runs to 15 residues. The CDR3: CACSHGLAWYDEQFF. The CDR3 bases are TGTGCCTGCAGCCACGGACTAGCTTGGTACGATGAGCAGTTCTTC. Supplemented by reference TRBV14 and TRBJ2-1, the full variable domain reads EAGVTQFPSHSVIEKGQTVTLRCDPISGHDNLYWYRRVMGKEIKFLLHFVKESKQDESGMPNNRFLAERTGGTYSTLKVQPAELEDSGVYFCACSHGLAWYDEQFFGPGTRLTVL.

This clonotype has a handful of counts. This chain connects TRBV20-1 to TRBJ2-5; 7 bases match TRBD1. V was pared by 5 bases and J by 4 bases, with 7 bases of the junction left unmatched. The CDR3 spans 13 residues. Germline loops: CDR1 DFQATT, CDR2 SNEGSKA (reference sequence). The CDR3, as DNA: TGCAGTGCTGCACAGGGGACGACAGAGACCCAGTACTTC. The encoded protein is CSAAQGTTETQYF.

As to this clonotype: At one end, the junction sequence differs from germline, possibly due to a read error. The chain joins TRBV6-1 to TRBJ2-3; perhaps D is TRBD1 or TRBD2 (5 bases each). Germline CDR1 MNHNS, CDR2 SASEGT. This CDR3 has 14 amino acids. The CDR3 sequence: CASSSGRSTDTQKF. For the CDR3, the DNA is TGTGCCAGCAGTTCGGGGCGTTCGACAGATACGCAGAAATTT.

Regarding this clonotype: Given a much more abundant clone one base away, this may be a read error. The rearrangement links TRBV11-2 to TRBJ2-1, with TRBD2 identical over 8 bases. Germline V gives CDR1 SGHAT, CDR2 FQNNGV. The CDR3 has 15 residues. The CDR3 loop is CACSVSGNPYNEQFF. The CDR3 DNA follows: TGTGCCTGCAGCGTTAGCGGGAACCCCTACAATGAGCAGTTCTTC.